A single T cell receptor (beta chain) is shown here with its context. What it recognizes is unknown. When the RNA was reverse transcribed, random hexamers were used with an input of about 0.5 to 1 ug. The CDR3 of TCR beta was amplified by immunoSEQ multiplex PCR across 54 Vbeta and 13 Jbeta. In TCRdb, the immunoSEQ multiplex PCR reads were re-called with MiXCR into one record per CDR3 protein. This sample carries 250,000 to 300,000 distinct CDR3 sequences, 65% to 90% of them seen once, and the ten largest clones take 0.21%. This entry is derived from a study of CD8 T cells in Susac syndrome. Study-wide points: The TCR sequencing and HLA analysis in the study involved a relatively small number of individuals, as the study acknowledged.

The CD8+ and CD4+ T cells were negatively isolated, with the TEMRA cells enriched by FACS. V shed 3 bases, J shed 2 bases, and the junction held 9 bases outside the gene matches. Germline CDR1 and CDR2: ENHRY and SYGVKD. This CDR3 comprises 18 residues. The gene calls are TRBV10-3 and TRBJ2-3; TRBD2 matches 12 bases. This receptor was obtained from a human donor with multiple sclerosis. The source material was CD8+ T cells from PBMCs. The CDR3: CAISEPGLAGPTTDTQYF. For the CDR3, the DNA is TGTGCCATCAGTGAACCGGGACTAGCGGGTCCGACCACAGATACGCAGTATTTT.